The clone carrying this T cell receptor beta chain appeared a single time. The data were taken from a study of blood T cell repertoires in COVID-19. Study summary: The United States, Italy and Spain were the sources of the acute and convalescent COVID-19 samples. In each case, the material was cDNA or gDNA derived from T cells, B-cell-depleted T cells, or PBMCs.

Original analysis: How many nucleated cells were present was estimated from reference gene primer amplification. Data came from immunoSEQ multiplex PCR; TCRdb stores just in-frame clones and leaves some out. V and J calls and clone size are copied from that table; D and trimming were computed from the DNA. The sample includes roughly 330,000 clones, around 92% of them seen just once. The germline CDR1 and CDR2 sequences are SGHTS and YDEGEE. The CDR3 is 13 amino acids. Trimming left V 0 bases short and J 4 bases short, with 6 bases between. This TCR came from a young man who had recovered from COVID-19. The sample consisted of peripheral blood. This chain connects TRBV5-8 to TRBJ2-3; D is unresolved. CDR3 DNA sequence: TGTGCCAGCAGCTTGGACACCCCAGATACGCAGTATTTT. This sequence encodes CASSLDTPDTQYF.